This T cell receptor (beta chain) was documented in a study of response to subunit inactivated influenza vaccine (dated by TCRdb to the late 2010s). In terms of the full investigation: The study used deep quantitative T cell receptor repertoire profiling to track responses to a trivalent subunit inactivated influenza vaccine. The paper as a whole reports these results and caveats: The authors suggested that each seasonal influenza vaccination may recruit only a limited number of new T cells.

This clonotype was detected only a few times. Its antigen is still unknown. Base quality data are lacking; no much larger clone is found one base away. The library was obtained by RT-PCR. The instrument was an Illumina HiSeq 2500. TCRdb cleaned the public reads at Q25 with fastp, built clones with MiXCR and kept in-frame beta chains. All rows with the same CDR3 protein become a single entry with the most common DNA and genes. This sample is represented by more than 400,000 distinct CDR3 sequences; approximately 7.2% of them were singletons. The biggest ten clones account for under 15% of the sample. Reading from cysteine to phenylalanine, the CDR3 counts 16 amino acids. The CDR3 DNA has 48 bases and is translated from base 1. CDR1 and CDR2 are read off the germline V gene (reference sequence) as DFQATT and SNEGSKA. V is cut back by 6 bases and J by 2 bases, with 11 bases in the junction unmatched.

Specimen: PBMCs from blood, collected around 2 years after vaccination. This receptor was taken from a man between 50 and 70 years old who received an inactivated influenza vaccine. Donor details come from another sample of the same person, matched by shared clones. Recombination connected TRBV20-1 to TRBJ2-1, with 9 junctional bases fitting TRBD1. The DNA sequence reads TGCAGTGCCGAAAGGACAGGGGAGAGGGCCTACAATGAGCAGTTCTTC. Its protein reads: CSAERTGERAYNEQFF.